This T cell receptor beta chain was documented in a study of blood T cell repertoires in COVID-19. Study-level background: Samples came from the United States, Italy and Spain, spanning acute and convalescent COVID-19. PBMCs, B-cell-depleted T cells, or T cells were the source of the cDNA or gDNA that made up the material.

Authors' analysis steps: Using reference gene primer amplification, nucleated cell counts were estimated. Generated by immunoSEQ multiplex PCR, the TCRdb table keeps only in-frame clones and is missing some. V and J calls and clone size are given by that table; D and trimming were obtained from the DNA. The data show roughly 250,000 clones, approximately 87% seen once. CDR3 length: 17 amino acids. The germline CDR1 and CDR2 sequences are LGHNA and YNFKEQ. V dropped 1 base and J dropped 9 bases, with 22 bases sitting between them. The sequencing input was peripheral blood. The chain has TRBV4-2 and TRBJ2-4; D may be TRBD2 (5 bases). The clonotype was recovered from a human donor in a cohort sampled during active COVID-19. The CDR3 here is CASSQVSSAGRDAIQYF. The DNA of the CDR3 is TGTGCCAGCAGCCAAGTATCGAGCGCGGGCCGGGATGCCATTCAGTACTTC.